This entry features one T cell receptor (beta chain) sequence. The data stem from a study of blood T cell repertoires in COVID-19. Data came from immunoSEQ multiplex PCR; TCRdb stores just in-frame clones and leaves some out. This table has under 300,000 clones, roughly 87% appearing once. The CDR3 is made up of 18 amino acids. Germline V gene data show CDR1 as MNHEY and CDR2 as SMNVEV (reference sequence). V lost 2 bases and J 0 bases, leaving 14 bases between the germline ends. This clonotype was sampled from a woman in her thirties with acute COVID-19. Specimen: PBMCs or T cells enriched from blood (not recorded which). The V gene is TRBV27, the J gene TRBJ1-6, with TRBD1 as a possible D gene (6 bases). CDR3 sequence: CASSLRTTGSSYNSPLHF. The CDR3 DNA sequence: TGTGCCAGCAGTTTACGTACCACAGGGAGCTCCTATAATTCACCCCTCCACTTT.